Each of the 21 T cell receptor beta chains below was sequenced from the same sample in a study of T-cell memory formation after mild COVID-19. A single record per CDR3 protein comes from TCRdb applying MiXCR to the 5' RACE reads. The sample includes 500,000 to 600,000 distinct CDR3 sequences, about 20% of them seen just once. The sequencing sample was made of PBMCs or a T cell subset sorted from them (not recorded which). Receptors originate from an adult woman who had mild COVID-19 (a few samples of this study predate the infection). Cell type and time point are not known.

This clonotype was detected a few times. This chain uses TRBV7-8 with TRBJ1-4; D possibly corresponds to TRBD1 (5 bases). V lost 6 bases to trimming and J lost 4 bases, with 15 bases between them. CDR3 size: 15 residues. The germline V gene has CDR1 SGHVS and CDR2 FQNEAQ. CDR3 nucleotide sequence: TGTGCCAGCAGTCCGCGTCGGGGGGATAATGAAAAACTGTTTTTT. Residues: CASSPRRGDNEKLFF. The full variable domain, its missing parts supplied by reference TRBV7-8 and TRBJ1-4, is GAGVSQSPRYKVAKRGQDVALRCDPISGHVSLFWYQQALGQGPEFLTYFQNEAQLDKSGLPSDRFFAERPEGSVSTLKIQRTQQEDSAVYLCASSPRRGDNEKLFFGSGTQLSVL.

The genes are TRBV12-3 or TRBV12-4 and TRBJ1-2, with 8 positions matching TRBD1. V gave up 5 bases and J gave up 7 bases; unmatched junction bases: 6. The CDR3 totals 13 residues. CDR3 sequence reads: CASSRTGSFGYTF. The CDR3, as DNA: TGTGCCAGCAGTCGGACAGGGTCCTTTGGCTACACCTTC.

The chain employs TRBV20-1 and TRBJ1-1; 10 nucleotides agree with TRBD1. Looked up from germline, CDR1 is DFQATT and CDR2 is SNEGSKA (reference sequence). Trimming removed 3 bases from V and 5 bases from J; junction bases left unmatched: 9. The CDR3 is 15 amino acids. The CDR3: CSARERQGANTEAFF. The DNA of the CDR3 is TGCAGTGCTAGGGAGAGACAGGGGGCAAATACTGAAGCTTTCTTT.

This clonotype appeared a few times. In DNA form, the CDR3 reads TGCAGTGCCCTCTACCGTGGACGTAAGGGCTCTGGGGCCAACGTCCTGACTTTC. Translating gives CSALYRGRKGSGANVLTF. The chain links TRBV20-1 to TRBJ2-6; no clear D. Deletions cut 6 bases from V and 0 bases from J, with 21 bases between. This CDR3 region has 18 residues. Germline V CDR1 and CDR2: DFQATT, SNEGSKA (reference sequence).

The J gene is TRBJ2-4, the V gene TRBV4-3, with TRBD2 as a possible D gene (6 bases). Trimming left V 1 base short and J 3 bases short, with 19 bases between. Germline lookup yields CDR1 LGHNA and CDR2 YSLEER. The CDR3 sequence is 18 residues long. The CDR3 sequence is CASSQVVEGIFSKNIQYF. For the CDR3, the DNA is TGCGCCAGCAGCCAAGTTGTGGAGGGGATCTTTAGCAAAAACATTCAGTACTTC.

This clonotype appeared a few times. DNA for the CDR3: TGCGCCAGCAGCCAAGATCGGGCGGGAGCGATATACGAGCAGTACTTC. Residues: CASSQDRAGAIYEQYF. This chain connects TRBV4-3 to TRBJ2-7; the match to TRBD2 covers 7 bases. Germline trimming cut 0 bases from V and 4 bases from J; bases unmatched to any gene: 9. Germline-derived CDR1 and CDR2 are LGHNA and YSLEER. The CDR3 spans 16 residues.

This chain connects TRBV6-1 to TRBJ2-7; D gene uncertain. This CDR3 has 13 amino acids. The germline gives CDR1 MNHNS, CDR2 SASEGT. The V end was cut by 8 bases, the J end by 2 bases, with 13 bases between. The CDR3 DNA reads as TGTGCCAGCCAGAAACGGGCCACCTACGAGCAGTACTTC. This sequence encodes CASQKRATYEQYF.

This rearrangement joins TRBV7-6 to TRBJ2-7; 8 nucleotides line up with TRBD1. The V segment lost 4 bases and the J segment 6 bases; nucleotides outside the gene matches: 8. Germline-derived CDR1 and CDR2 are SGHVS and FNYEAQ. CDR3 length: 14 residues. This CDR3 reads CASSYETGAAEQYF. The CDR3 DNA is TGTGCCAGCAGCTATGAGACAGGGGCGGCCGAGCAGTACTTC.

The chain couples TRBV6-6 to TRBJ2-7, with 10 positions matching TRBD1. Germline V gene sequence: CDR1 MNHNY, CDR2 SVGAGI (reference sequence). Trimming took 0 bases from V and 5 from J; bases not matched to a gene: 10. CDR3 length: 17 amino acids. CDR3 sequence (DNA): TGTGCCAGCAGTTACTCAGTAACGACAGGGGGCTACCACGAGCAGTACTTC. As protein: CASSYSVTTGGYHEQYF.

This chain links TRBV5-6 with TRBJ2-3; tentative D call: TRBD2 (6 bases). The CDR3 is 14 amino acids. Trimming cost V 4 bases and J 4 bases, with 13 bases left between them. Per germline, CDR1 SGHDT and CDR2 YYEEEE. The CDR3 bases are TGTGCCAGCAGCAGGGGCGGGAAGCCAGATACGCAGTATTTT. As protein: CASSRGGKPDTQYF.

This clonotype was picked up many times. This rearrangement joins TRBV20-1 to TRBJ2-1; 9 nucleotides line up with TRBD2. Trimming at V came to 5 bases and at J to 5 bases, leaving 7 bases not matched to a gene. Germline CDR1 DFQATT, CDR2 SNEGSKA (reference sequence). This CDR3 spans 14 amino acids. CDR3 amino acids: CSAALAGRDNEQFF. The DNA of the CDR3 is TGCAGTGCTGCCCTAGCGGGAAGGGACAATGAGCAGTTCTTC.

The V call is TRBV2, the J call TRBJ2-7; D unclear. Germline V lookup: CDR1 SNHLY, CDR2 FYNNEI. Trimming cost V 4 bases and J 5 bases, with 9 bases left between them. This CDR3 comprises 12 residues. The CDR3 nucleotides are TGTGCCAGCAGTGTGATGGGGAACGAGCAGTACTTC. It yields the protein CASSVMGNEQYF.

The chain links TRBV5-1 to TRBJ2-2; D unresolved. CDR3 length equals 14 residues. The V end lost 6 bases, the J end lost 0 bases, and 9 bases lay between the germline ends. The V gene's germline CDR1 is SGHRS and CDR2 YFSETQ. CDR3 DNA sequence: TGCGCCAGCACCGGGTTCGCGAACACCGGGGAGCTGTTTTTT. It encodes CASTGFANTGELFF.

V is TRBV6-1 and J is TRBJ2-1, with TRBD1 matching over 9 bases. CDR1 MNHNS and CDR2 SASEGT come from the germline V gene. This CDR3 spans 15 amino acids. The V segment lost 3 bases and the J segment 4 bases; nucleotides outside the gene matches: 4. CDR3 residues: CASSDFGTGYNEQFF. DNA of the CDR3: TGTGCCAGCAGTGACTTCGGGACAGGGTACAATGAGCAGTTCTTC.

Remarks on this clonotype: The germline gene is not matched at one end of the junction; a read error may be the cause. The V gene is TRBV23-1, the J gene TRBJ2-4; a possible D gene is TRBD1 (5 bases). TRBV23-1 is an ORF, and what it does is uncertain. This CDR3 is built from 18 residues. CDR3 residues: CASTQRAGMVGAKNIQYF. The DNA for the CDR3 is TGCGCCAGCACTCAACGGGCAGGGATGGTTGGAGCCAAAAACATTCAGTACTTC.

This sequence joins TRBV4-3 and TRBJ1-2, with D uncertain. Germline loops: CDR1 LGHNA, CDR2 YSLEER. Trimming cost V 0 bases and J 7 bases, with 12 bases left between them. The CDR3 runs to 14 residues. CDR3 protein: CASSQDQGLGGYTF. The CDR3 DNA is TGCGCCAGCAGCCAAGATCAAGGGCTGGGTGGCTACACCTTC.

This chain uses TRBV4-2 with TRBJ2-1; no firm D call. Germline-derived CDR1 and CDR2 are LGHNA and YNFKEQ. This CDR3 has 13 residues. The V gene lost 5 bases and the J gene lost 8 bases, with 13 bases spanning the gap. The CDR3 DNA follows: TGTGCCAGCAGCGAGAACGGAGATTATGAGCAGTTCTTC. Its translation: CASSENGDYEQFF.

Here the CDR3 DNA reads TGTGCCAGCAGTTTATCTGGGACAGGGGGCCTCGGCTATGGCTACACCTTC. Its translation is CASSLSGTGGLGYGYTF. The rearrangement links TRBV12-3 or TRBV12-4 to TRBJ1-2; 12 bases match TRBD1. V lost 2 bases to trimming and J lost 4 bases; unmatched junction nucleotides: 8. There are 17 residues in the CDR3.

This sequence joins TRBV23-1 and TRBJ2-5, with 7 bases that match TRBD2. TRBV23-1 carries the ORF label, with uncertain function. Unmatched junction bases numbered 13, after V lost 6 bases and J lost 3 bases. The CDR3 is made up of 16 amino acids. This CDR3 reads CASSHRGRVGKETQYF. Here the CDR3 DNA reads TGCGCCAGCAGCCACCGTGGGAGGGTTGGGAAAGAGACCCAGTACTTC.

This clonotype was picked up a small number of times. The V gene is TRBV2, the J gene TRBJ1-5; the D gene is possibly TRBD1 (5 bases). Between the trimmed V and J ends, which lost 4 bases and 0 bases, there was a span of 13 bases. CDR3 length equals 16 residues. CDR1 SNHLY and CDR2 FYNNEI come from the germline V gene. CDR3 bases: TGTGCCAGCAGTGCGCCCGGGGGTAATAGCAATCAGCCCCAGCATTTT. It is translated as CASSAPGGNSNQPQHF.

The chain couples TRBV5-1 to TRBJ2-7; 8 bases align to TRBD1. Per the germline V gene, CDR1 is SGHRS and CDR2 is YFSETQ. V dropped 1 base and J dropped 3; count of bases not matched to a gene: 3. The CDR3 length is 14 residues. CDR3 protein: CASSLSGQVYEQYF. The CDR3 region has the DNA TGCGCCAGCAGCTTGTCGGGACAGGTCTACGAGCAGTACTTC.